The rows below give T cell receptor beta chains drawn from one sample of a study of OX40 agonist ivuxolimab in advanced cancers. Libraries were prepared by immunoSEQ multiplex PCR; TCRdb keeps only in-frame clonotypes and omits some of them. Of roughly 61,000 clones listed, 85% to 90% are singletons. Material: CD4+ or CD8+ T cells sorted from blood, obtained in a trial of the OX40 agonist ivuxolimab. The source of these receptors is an adult with an advanced solid tumor such as melanoma, head and neck, liver or kidney cancer. Each CDR3 is given with its conserved first and last residue. Fields, in order: CDR3 length, J gene, V gene, clone size, D gene, CDR3 protein, CDR3 DNA. A D gene is named only where the DNA matches it firmly. Clone sizes are given selectively: once, few, many, or a class where the clone is expanded.

len: 13; j_gene: TRBJ1-2; v_gene: TRBV4-3; abundance: NA; d_gene: NA; CDR3aa: CASSQGGSYGYTF; CDR3nt: TGCGCCAGCAGCCAAGGCGGGAGCTATGGCTACACCTTC
len: 15; j_gene: TRBJ1-1; v_gene: TRBV5-4; abundance: NA; d_gene: NA; CDR3aa: CASTNAGRDNTEAFF; CDR3nt: TGTGCCAGCACAAATGCTGGCAGGGACAACACTGAAGCTTTCTTT
len: 16; j_gene: TRBJ1-2; v_gene: TRBV2; abundance: NA; d_gene: NA; CDR3aa: CASSPPGTTGSYGYTF; CDR3nt: TGTGCCAGCAGTCCACCCGGGACTACAGGGTCTTATGGCTACACCTTC
len: 13; j_gene: TRBJ1-2; v_gene: TRBV5-1; abundance: NA; d_gene: NA; CDR3aa: CASSLDSNYGYTF; CDR3nt: TGCGCCAGCAGCCTGGACAGCAACTATGGCTACACCTTC
len: 16; j_gene: TRBJ1-3; v_gene: TRBV4-1; abundance: few; d_gene: NA; CDR3aa: CASSQGLNAPGNTIYF; CDR3nt: TGCGCCAGCAGCCAGGGCCTCAATGCCCCTGGAAACACCATATATTTT
len: 17; j_gene: TRBJ2-2; v_gene: TRBV7-2; abundance: NA; d_gene: NA; CDR3aa: CASSQKTRTANTGELFF; CDR3nt: TGTGCCAGCAGCCAGAAAACGAGGACAGCGAACACCGGGGAGCTGTTTTTT
len: 20; j_gene: TRBJ1-4; v_gene: TRBV15; abundance: few; d_gene: TRBD1; CDR3aa: CATSRELTGKGMATNEKLFF; CDR3nt: TGTGCCACCAGCAGAGAACTGACAGGGAAGGGGATGGCAACTAATGAAAAACTGTTTTTT
len: 17; j_gene: TRBJ2-7; v_gene: TRBV7-2; abundance: NA; d_gene: TRBD1; CDR3aa: CASSLVRGQADLYEQYF; CDR3nt: TGTGCCAGCAGCTTAGTACGGGGACAGGCCGACCTCTACGAGCAGTACTTC
len: 17; j_gene: TRBJ1-1; v_gene: TRBV5-6; abundance: NA; d_gene: TRBD1; CDR3aa: CASSLWPTGFPNTEAFF; CDR3nt: TGTGCCAGCAGCCTATGGCCGACAGGGTTTCCCAACACTGAAGCTTTCTTT
len: 16; j_gene: TRBJ2-1; v_gene: TRBV9; abundance: NA; d_gene: TRBD1; CDR3aa: CASSVRGDRGPNEQFF; CDR3nt: TGTGCCAGCAGCGTCCGGGGGGACAGGGGCCCCAATGAGCAGTTCTTC
len: 13; j_gene: TRBJ2-2; v_gene: TRBV6-6; abundance: NA; d_gene: NA; CDR3aa: CASTRVGSGELFF; CDR3nt: TGTGCCAGCACCAGAGTGGGTTCCGGGGAGCTGTTTTTT
len: 14; j_gene: TRBJ1-1; v_gene: TRBV5-1; abundance: NA; d_gene: NA; CDR3aa: CASSVVDLNTEAFF; CDR3nt: TGCGCCAGCAGCGTTGTCGACCTGAACACTGAAGCTTTCTTT
len: 14; j_gene: TRBJ1-2; v_gene: TRBV28; abundance: NA; d_gene: NA; CDR3aa: CASISGGTNYGYTF; CDR3nt: TGTGCCAGCATCTCGGGGGGGACTAACTATGGCTACACCTTC
len: 17; j_gene: TRBJ1-2; v_gene: TRBV27; abundance: NA; d_gene: TRBD1; CDR3aa: CASSFDRQGAFNYGYTF; CDR3nt: TGTGCCAGCAGTTTTGATAGGCAGGGGGCTTTTAACTATGGCTACACCTTC
len: 13; j_gene: TRBJ1-4; v_gene: TRBV10-3; abundance: NA; d_gene: TRBD1; CDR3aa: CAIRQGRGEKLFF; CDR3nt: TGTGCCATTCGACAGGGTAGAGGTGAAAAACTGTTTTTT
len: 16; j_gene: TRBJ2-1; v_gene: TRBV4-1; abundance: NA; d_gene: NA; CDR3aa: CASSQRQVSSYNEQFF; CDR3nt: TGCGCCAGCAGCCAACGCCAAGTGAGCTCCTACAATGAGCAGTTCTTC
len: 14; j_gene: TRBJ2-7; v_gene: TRBV30; abundance: NA; d_gene: NA; CDR3aa: CAWSGSGRSYEQYF; CDR3nt: TGTGCCTGGAGTGGGAGCGGGCGCTCCTACGAGCAGTACTTC
len: 16; j_gene: TRBJ1-2; v_gene: TRBV7-3; abundance: NA; d_gene: TRBD1; CDR3aa: CASGNPTGGSYYGYTF; CDR3nt: TGTGCCAGCGGTAACCCGACAGGGGGCTCATACTATGGCTACACCTTC
len: 14; j_gene: TRBJ1-3; v_gene: TRBV7-2; abundance: NA; d_gene: TRBD1; CDR3aa: CASSRSGGLNTIYF; CDR3nt: TGTGCCAGCAGCCGCTCAGGGGGCTTAAACACCATATATTTT
len: 14; j_gene: TRBJ2-7; v_gene: TRBV5-1; abundance: few; d_gene: NA; CDR3aa: CASSLNLGSHEQYF; CDR3nt: TGCGCCAGCAGCTTGAATCTGGGCTCCCACGAGCAGTACTTC